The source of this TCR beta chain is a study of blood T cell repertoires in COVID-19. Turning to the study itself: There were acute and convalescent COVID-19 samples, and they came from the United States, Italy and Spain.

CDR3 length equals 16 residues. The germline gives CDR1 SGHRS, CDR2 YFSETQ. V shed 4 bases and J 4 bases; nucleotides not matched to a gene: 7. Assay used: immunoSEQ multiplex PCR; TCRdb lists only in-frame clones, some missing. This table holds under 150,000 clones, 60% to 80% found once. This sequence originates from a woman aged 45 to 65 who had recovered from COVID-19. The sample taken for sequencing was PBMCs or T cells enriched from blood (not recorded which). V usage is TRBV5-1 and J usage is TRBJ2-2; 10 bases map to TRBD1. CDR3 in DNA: TGCGCCAGCAGCCAAAGGACAGGGGGTAGCACCGGGGAGCTGTTTTTT. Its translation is CASSQRTGGSTGELFF.